This T cell receptor beta chain was recorded in a study of shared clonotypes between healthy human individuals. Findings of the study overall: The small donor group covered limited genetic and exposure diversity. Generation probabilities were higher for clonotypes shared across all four sorted-subset donors than for unshared ones.

The CDR3 is 15 amino acids. V trimming: 4 bases; J trimming: 0 bases; junction bases outside the gene matches: 7. Germline values: CDR1 SGHRS, CDR2 YFSETQ. Source study methods: ImmunoSEQ gave junction-only sequences without quality scores, so filtering differed. The assay was immunoSEQ multiplex PCR, and TCRdb's table has in-frame clones only and misses some. V and J calls plus clone size are reproduced from that table; the DNA served to infer D and trimming. The data hold some 680,000 clones, with 73% observed a single time. A note on this clone: The antigen is not known.

J is TRBJ2-7 and V is TRBV5-1; 7 bases align to TRBD2. Sequences were obtained from memory CD4+ T cells sorted from blood. The sample's subset: CD45RA-negative fraction. This TCR was sampled from a woman aged 25 to 39 in good health. The CDR3, as DNA: TGCGCCAGCAGCCCTAGCGGAGAAAGCTCCTACGAGCAGTACTTC. Its translation is CASSPSGESSYEQYF.